These 26 T cell receptor beta chains originate from one sample sequenced in a study of T cell repertoires in cytomegalovirus infection. MiXCR, run by TCRdb on the reads, gives a single entry per CDR3 protein. The profile shows around 550,000 distinct CDR3 sequences, roughly 29% of them singletons. Sequencing was done on a sample of PBMCs. These receptors were collected from a human donor in good health (CMV status not recorded). Some clones in this sample may be carry-over from other donors' samples.

Ten or more counts support this clonotype. The chain combines TRBV7-2 with TRBJ2-2; D ambiguous. The CDR3 runs 13 residues. Trimming cost V 1 base and J 6 bases, with 6 bases left between them. Germline CDR1 reads SGHTA; CDR2 reads FQGNSA. The CDR3 DNA is TGTGCCAGCAGCTTAGTGGGTCCCGGGGAGCTGTTTTTT. Protein product: CASSLVGPGELFF.

J is TRBJ1-1 and V is TRBV4-2; D gene ambiguous. Trimming left V 3 bases short and J 3 bases short, with 11 bases between. This CDR3 is built from 14 residues. Germline CDR1 LGHNA, CDR2 YNFKEQ. The CDR3 nucleotides read TGTGCCAGCAGCCAGACCCGGCGGGACACTGAAGCTTTCTTT. Translation gives CASSQTRRDTEAFF.

There are a few counts of this clonotype. The genes are TRBV5-1 and TRBJ1-1, with TRBD1 matching over 9 bases. V lost 4 bases to trimming and J lost 1 base; unmatched junction nucleotides: 8. This CDR3 comprises 16 residues. The V gene's germline CDR1 is SGHRS and CDR2 YFSETQ. CDR3 DNA: TGCGCCAGCAGCCCCGGTGCGGGACAGGGGAACACTGAAGCTTTCTTT. Residues: CASSPGAGQGNTEAFF.

The rearrangement uses TRBV6-6 and TRBJ2-1; D remains ambiguous. CDR1 MNHNY and CDR2 SVGAGI come from the germline V gene (reference sequence). V lost 3 bases, J lost 5 bases, and 14 bases lay in between. This CDR3 has 15 amino acids. In nucleotides, the CDR3 is TGTGCCAGCAGTTATTCGAGACGGAGACACAATGAGCAGTTCTTC. It translates to CASSYSRRRHNEQFF.

This chain connects TRBV19 to TRBJ1-2; D is unresolved. V was clipped by 8 bases and J by 4 bases, with 14 bases between them. Germline CDR1 is LNHDA and CDR2 is SQIVND (reference sequence). The CDR3 runs 13 residues. CDR3 in amino acids: CASADFVVYGYTF. The CDR3 DNA follows: TGTGCCAGTGCGGATTTTGTAGTCTATGGCTACACCTTC. Filled out from reference TRBV19 and TRBJ1-2, the complete variable domain reads DGGITQSPKYLFRKEGQNVTLSCEQNLNHDAMYWYRQDPGQGLRLIYYSQIVNDFQKGDIAEGYSVSREKKESFPLTVTSAQKNPTAFYLCASADFVVYGYTFGSGTRLTVV.

This sequence joins TRBV27 and TRBJ1-2; 8 nucleotides agree with TRBD1. The CDR3 is made up of 17 amino acids. The V segment lost 6 bases and the J segment 3 bases; nucleotides outside the gene matches: 15. Per the germline V gene, CDR1 is MNHEY and CDR2 is SMNVEV (reference sequence). This CDR3 is CASSPGQELPRDYGYTF. In nucleotides, the CDR3 is TGTGCCAGCAGCCCGGGACAGGAGTTACCCAGGGACTATGGCTACACCTTC.

This clonotype was seen repeatedly, ten times or more. The V and J genes are TRBV12-3 or TRBV12-4 and TRBJ1-2; no clear D gene. V lost 2 bases to trimming and J lost 3 bases, with 10 bases between them. The CDR3 totals 14 residues. CDR3 DNA: TGTGCCAGCAGTTTACACCGGGCCGACTATGGCTACACCTTC. Amino acids: CASSLHRADYGYTF.

The table lists this clonotype with a few counts. J is TRBJ2-1 and V is TRBV6-1; 7 positions agree with TRBD1. V shed 4 bases, J shed 4 bases, and the junction held 13 bases outside the gene matches. Per the germline V gene, CDR1 is MNHNS and CDR2 is SASEGT. The CDR3 loop spans 17 amino acids. The CDR3 region is CASSALSGQDIYNEQFF. DNA for the CDR3: TGTGCCAGCAGTGCACTTAGTGGACAGGACATATACAATGAGCAGTTCTTC.

This rearrangement joins TRBV29-1 to TRBJ2-7; perhaps TRBD2 as D (6 bases). Trimming pared 7 bases from V and 6 bases from J, leaving 16 bases between. This CDR3 has 12 residues. Germline loops: CDR1 SQVTM, CDR2 ANQGSEA. The CDR3 protein is CSALDGGGEQYF. Here the CDR3 DNA reads TGCAGCGCCCTTGATGGGGGAGGCGAGCAGTACTTC.

The V call is TRBV10-3, the J call TRBJ2-1; 7 bases match TRBD2. The CDR3 length is 12 residues. The J segment lost 11 bases and the V segment lost 10 bases, leaving 11 bases of the junction unmatched. Germline V lookup: CDR1 ENHRY, CDR2 SYGVKD. The CDR3 protein is CATSQSGTKQFF. In DNA, the CDR3 is TGTGCCACTTCTCAAAGCGGGACGAAGCAGTTCTTC.

V gene TRBV28 combines with J gene TRBJ1-4, with 11 bases that match TRBD1. V gave up 9 bases and J gave up 7 bases; unmatched junction bases: 4. Germline V gives CDR1 MDHEN, CDR2 SYDVKM. The CDR3 consists of 13 residues. CDR3 loop: CASRDRGFEKLFF. CDR3 in DNA: TGTGCCAGTCGGGACAGGGGGTTTGAAAAACTGTTTTTT.

A word on this clonotype: One junction end disagrees with the germline gene, perhaps due to a read error. The chain has TRBV12-3 or TRBV12-4 and TRBJ2-5, with a tentative D call TRBD1 (5 bases). CDR3 size: 15 residues. In DNA, the CDR3 is TGTGCCAGCGGTTTAATCACAGGAGTTGGAGAGACCCAGTACTTC. It is translated as CASGLITGVGETQYF.

V gene TRBV7-9 combines with J gene TRBJ2-3, with TRBD2 matching 8 bases. Trimming removed 4 bases from V and 4 bases from J; junction bases left unmatched: 7. The CDR3 consists of 15 residues. Looked up from germline, CDR1 is SEHNR and CDR2 is FQNEAQ (reference sequence). In nucleotides, the CDR3 is TGTGCCAGCAGCTCCGTGCGGGAGGACCCAGATACGCAGTATTTT. Its protein is CASSSVREDPDTQYF.

This rearrangement joins TRBV2 to TRBJ1-5; D is unresolved. The CDR3 sequence is 14 residues long. Trimming removed 4 bases at V and 5 bases at J, with 12 bases between. CDR1 and CDR2 from the germline V gene are SNHLY and FYNNEI. CDR3 in amino acids: CASSGEGGDQPQHF. The CDR3 DNA reads TGTGCCAGCAGTGGAGAGGGTGGAGATCAGCCCCAGCATTTT.

This clonotype showed up just a few times. The chain joins TRBV7-9 to TRBJ2-1; D is unclear. The V and J ends lost 5 bases and 4 bases respectively, with 9 bases between them. The CDR3 is 13 residues long. CDR1 is SEHNR, CDR2 FQNEAQ, per germline (reference sequence). The CDR3 spells CASSRTTYNEQFF. The CDR3 DNA reads TGTGCCAGCAGCCGAACTACTTACAATGAGCAGTTCTTC.

This clonotype has at least ten counts. CDR3 region: CASRAGYQTDTQYF. CDR3 coding DNA: TGTGCCAGCAGAGCCGGGTACCAGACAGATACGCAGTATTTT. The chain combines TRBV7-2 with TRBJ2-3; D is undetermined. Germline V lookup: CDR1 SGHTA, CDR2 FQGNSA. Deletions cut 6 bases from V and 3 bases from J, with 13 bases between. The CDR3 runs to 14 residues.

This clonotype was counted a few times. The chain combines TRBV11-3 with TRBJ1-4; TRBD1 agrees at 8 bases. V trimming: 8 bases; J trimming: 7 bases; junction bases outside the gene matches: 12. The CDR3 sequence is 15 residues long. From germline, CDR1 is SGHNT and CDR2 YENEEA. CDR3 nucleotides: TGTGCCAGCGCCGAACCCGGCAGGGGGCCTGAAAAACTGTTTTTT. Translation: CASAEPGRGPEKLFF.

This clonotype showed up just a few times. The rearrangement links TRBV2 to TRBJ2-7; 10 nucleotides match TRBD1. Germline CDR1 reads SNHLY; CDR2 reads FYNNEI. With V trimmed by 7 bases and J by 3 bases, 6 bases remained unmatched. The CDR3 consists of 14 residues. CDR3 sequence: CASTAGQGIYEQYV. The CDR3 DNA reads TGTGCCAGCACGGCGGGACAGGGGATCTACGAGCAGTACGTC.

The chain recombines TRBV7-4 with TRBJ2-6; D possibly corresponds to TRBD1 (6 bases). V lost 2 bases, J lost 0 bases, and 20 bases lay in between. CDR1 and CDR2 from the germline V gene are SGHVT and SQSDAQ. The CDR3 is 20 amino acids. CDR3 in DNA: TGTGCCAGCAGCTTATTTGTTGGCGTGGACAGCCGCTCTGGGGCCAACGTCCTGACTTTC. As protein: CASSLFVGVDSRSGANVLTF.

The J gene is TRBJ2-1, the V gene TRBV29-1, with a possible D match to TRBD2 (6 bases). The CDR3 contains 14 residues. Germline CDR1 SQVTM, CDR2 ANQGSEA. V lost 6 bases to trimming and J lost 1 base, with 13 bases between them. The DNA for the CDR3 is TGCAGCGTCGGAAGGGCGGGATCCTACAATGAGCAGTTCTTC. Translating gives CSVGRAGSYNEQFF.

This clonotype occurred once. The J gene is TRBJ2-7, the V gene TRBV6-2 or TRBV6-3; 7 bases match TRBD2. Germline CDR1 and CDR2: MNHEY and SVGEGT. The CDR3 runs 15 residues. The V gene end was trimmed by 2 bases and the J gene end by 0 bases; junction bases not matched to a gene: 4. The DNA of the CDR3 is TGTGCCAGCAGTTACACCGGGACTAACTCCTACGAGCAGTACTTC. This codes for CASSYTGTNSYEQYF.

In this sample, this clonotype turned up many times. The gene calls are TRBV7-8 and TRBJ2-1; 14 bases agree with TRBD2. Trimming took 5 bases from V and 8 from J; bases not matched to a gene: 14. The CDR3 loop spans 18 amino acids. In germline, CDR1 is SGHVS, CDR2 FQNEAQ. This chain's CDR3 is CASSPATGGLAGDDEQFF. CDR3 bases: TGTGCCAGCAGCCCTGCCACCGGGGGACTAGCGGGAGACGATGAGCAGTTCTTC.

The genes are TRBV7-6 and TRBJ2-1; 10 nucleotides line up with TRBD2. Trimming removed 11 bases from V and 15 bases from J; junction bases left unmatched: 13. CDR3 length equals 12 residues. CDR1 and CDR2 (germline): SGHVS, FNYEAQ. DNA for the CDR3: TGTGCCCTAGAGCGGGAGGGCCGCCATGTGTTCTTC. Amino acid sequence: CALEREGRHVFF.

This clonotype was counted between two and nine times. This chain joins TRBV4-3 and TRBJ2-7; D not resolved. Trimming cost V 2 bases and J 4 bases, with 9 bases left between them. The CDR3 spans 13 residues. CDR1 and CDR2 from the germline V gene are LGHNA and YSLEER. CDR3 DNA: TGCGCCAGCAGCCAATATCCCTATTACGAGCAGTACTTC. Its protein product is CASSQYPYYEQYF.

The V gene is TRBV6-5, the J gene TRBJ2-3, with 7 bases aligning to TRBD1. CDR1 and CDR2 (germline): MNHEY, SVGAGI. This CDR3 is 14 amino acids long. V trimming: 4 bases; J trimming: 2 bases; junction bases outside the gene matches: 3. DNA for the CDR3: TGTGCCAGCAGTTCGGGACAGTTCACAGATACGCAGTATTTT. Protein sequence: CASSSGQFTDTQYF.

Ten or more counts support this clonotype. CDR3 sequence reads: CASSLYQPQHF. The CDR3 DNA sequence: TGTGCCAGCAGTCTCTATCAGCCCCAGCATTTT. V is TRBV27 and J is TRBJ1-5; unclear D gene. The CDR3 spans 11 residues. CDR1 MNHEY and CDR2 SMNVEV come from the germline V gene (reference sequence). V lost 5 bases to trimming and J lost 5 bases, with 4 bases between them.